These 17 T cell receptor beta chains share one sample of origin, sequenced in a study of blood T cell repertoires in COVID-19. Here immunoSEQ multiplex PCR was the method, and the copy in TCRdb shows in-frame clones only, minus some. In the table there are 200,000 to 250,000 clones, less than 90% of which are singletons. Material: PBMCs or T cells enriched from blood (not recorded which). Source of these receptors: a woman younger than 45 who had recovered from COVID-19.

J is TRBJ1-6 and V is TRBV7-9, with TRBD1 identical over 7 bases. CDR1 SEHNR and CDR2 FQNEAQ come from the germline V gene (reference sequence). CDR3 length: 15 residues. With V trimmed by 4 bases and J by 9 bases, 9 bases remained unmatched. The CDR3 loop reads CASSSSGTVVSPLHF. The CDR3 coding sequence is TGTGCCAGCAGCTCTAGCGGGACAGTTGTTTCACCCCTCCACTTT.

V is TRBV13 and J is TRBJ2-1; 7 bases agree with TRBD2. CDR3 length: 16 amino acids. V was clipped by 1 base and J by 9 bases; unmatched bases: 12. Per germline, CDR1 PRHDT and CDR2 FYEKMQ (reference sequence). CDR3 residues: CASSLEGYGGLGEQFF. The CDR3, as DNA: TGTGCCAGCAGCTTAGAGGGTTACGGGGGGTTAGGTGAGCAGTTCTTC.

The chain combines TRBV5-6 with TRBJ1-3, with D unresolved. V was shortened by 4 bases and J by 0 bases, with 14 bases between the two germline ends. The germline V gene has CDR1 SGHDT and CDR2 YYEEEE. This CDR3 has 16 amino acids. The CDR3: CASSPNFGSSGNTIYF. CDR3 sequence (DNA): TGTGCCAGCAGCCCTAACTTCGGTAGCTCTGGAAACACCATATATTTT.

The rearrangement joins TRBV7-6 to TRBJ1-3; 9 bases are a match to TRBD1. Germline V gives CDR1 SGHVS, CDR2 FNYEAQ. The CDR3 spans 18 residues. J gave up 0 bases and V 2 bases, and 8 bases lay outside the gene matches. DNA of the CDR3: TGTGCCAGCAGCTTATCTGGGGGACAGGGCCCCTCTGGAAACACCATATATTTT. Translation gives CASSLSGGQGPSGNTIYF.

The chain is built from TRBV18 and TRBJ1-5; TRBD1 aligns across 9 bases. Germline V gene data show CDR1 as KGHSH and CDR2 as LQKENI. J was trimmed by 11 bases and V by 2 bases; bases with no gene match: 10. This CDR3 comprises 15 residues. Written as DNA, the CDR3 is TGTGCCAGCTCACCAGGGACAGGGACAATCAGTACCCAGCATTTT. Translated: CASSPGTGTISTQHF.

The V and J genes are TRBV27 and TRBJ2-7; possibly TRBD2 for D (5 bases). Per the germline V gene, CDR1 is MNHEY and CDR2 is SMNVEV (reference sequence). With 4 bases removed from V and 7 bases from J, the gap between germline ends came to 11 bases. This CDR3 has 12 residues. The CDR3 loop is CASSSGSWEQYF. Here the CDR3 DNA reads TGTGCCAGCAGTTCGGGGTCTTGGGAGCAGTACTTC.

The chain links TRBV5-6 to TRBJ1-1; the D is unclear. CDR3 length: 13 amino acids. The ends were cut back, 0 bases at V and 6 bases at J, with 9 bases in the middle. From germline, CDR1 is SGHDT and CDR2 YYEEEE. The CDR3 DNA reads as TGTGCCAGCAGCTTGGATAGATTCTCTGAAGCTTTCTTT. Amino acids: CASSLDRFSEAFF.

The V gene is TRBV6-1, the J gene TRBJ1-3; no reliable D call. Looked up from germline, CDR1 is MNHNS and CDR2 is SASEGT. The CDR3 runs to 13 residues. The V and J ends lost 3 bases and 1 base respectively, with 4 bases between them. In nucleotides, the CDR3 is TGTGCCAGCAGTGATACTTCTGGAAACACCATATATTTT. It translates to CASSDTSGNTIYF.

The CDR3 DNA is TGTGCCAGTAGTAGTCCGTACCAGGCAAGGGGTCAGCCCCAGCATTTT. This gives the protein CASSSPYQARGQPQHF. The chain couples TRBV19 to TRBJ1-5, with D perhaps TRBD1 (5 bases). The V end lost 4 bases, the J end lost 6 bases, and 19 bases lay between the germline ends. The CDR3 has 16 residues. Germline V CDR1 and CDR2: LNHDA, SQIVND (reference sequence).

The chain joins TRBV5-1 to TRBJ1-2, with a tentative D call TRBD1 (5 bases). The CDR3 spans 12 residues. Germline V gene data show CDR1 as SGHRS and CDR2 as YFSETQ. Trimming took 0 bases from V and 5 from J, leaving 5 bases between them. The CDR3 region is CASSLEGYGYTF. The CDR3 DNA is TGCGCCAGCAGCTTGGAGGGGTATGGCTACACCTTC.

The chain links TRBV7-6 to TRBJ2-7, with TRBD2 identical over 12 bases. The junction had 7 bases not matched to a gene; V was cut back by 5 bases and J by 5 bases. The CDR3 contains 15 residues. Germline V lookup: CDR1 SGHVS, CDR2 FNYEAQ. The CDR3 bases are TGTGCCAGCAGCCCTAGCGGGGGGGCCTTGGACGAGCAGTACTTC. It specifies CASSPSGGALDEQYF.

This sequence joins TRBV27 and TRBJ1-5; TRBD1 might be the D (6 bases). There are 16 residues in the CDR3. Trimming pared 3 bases from V and 6 bases from J, leaving 18 bases between. Germline V CDR1 and CDR2: MNHEY, SMNVEV (reference sequence). Written as DNA, the CDR3 is TGTGCCAGCAGTTTTTCGGCAGGGGAAAAGGGTCAGCCCCAGCATTTT. Protein: CASSFSAGEKGQPQHF.

The chain joins TRBV4-2 to TRBJ2-4; 7 nucleotides agree with TRBD1. After removal of 0 bases from V and 10 bases from J, the junction contained 9 bases not matched to a gene. There are 15 residues in the CDR3. Germline V gene lookup returns CDR1 LGHNA and CDR2 YNFKEQ. The CDR3, as DNA: TGTGCCAGCAGCCAAGAGGGTCAGGGGGTCGGGATTCAGTACTTC. Protein: CASSQEGQGVGIQYF.

J is TRBJ2-4 and V is TRBV4-1; 8 bases fit TRBD2. The CDR3 is 17 amino acids. Unmatched junction bases numbered 11, after V lost 3 bases and J lost 4 bases. CDR1 MGHRA and CDR2 YSYEKL come from the germline V gene. This CDR3 is CASSHPAIAGSKNIQYF. In DNA, the CDR3 is TGCGCCAGCAGCCACCCGGCCATAGCGGGGTCTAAAAACATTCAGTACTTC.

This clone was found a few times. This chain links TRBV7-2 with TRBJ1-2; TRBD1 agrees at 9 bases. From germline, CDR1 is SGHTA and CDR2 FQGNSA. The trim removed 3 bases at V and 4 bases at J, leaving 3 bases unmatched. CDR3 length: 14 amino acids. CDR3 nucleotide sequence: TGTGCCAGCAGCTTGGGACAGGGCTTCTATGGCTACACCTTC. This encodes CASSLGQGFYGYTF.

CDR3 residues: CASSLAGGYNEQFF. The CDR3 DNA is TGTGCCAGCAGTTTAGCGGGGGGTTACAATGAGCAGTTCTTC. V is TRBV27 and J is TRBJ2-1; 8 bases align to TRBD2. The CDR3 runs to 14 residues. Per the germline V gene, CDR1 is MNHEY and CDR2 is SMNVEV (reference sequence). J was trimmed by 4 bases and V by 2 bases; bases with no gene match: 1.

The chain employs TRBV3-1 (or the pseudogene TRBV3-2) and TRBJ1-2; the match to TRBD1 covers 7 bases. J was trimmed by 5 bases and V by 4 bases; bases with no gene match: 7. The CDR3 is 14 residues long. The germline V gene encodes CDR1 LGHDT and CDR2 YNNKEL (reference sequence). The CDR3: CASSRDGQEYGYTF. The CDR3 DNA sequence: TGTGCCAGCAGCCGCGACGGACAGGAATATGGCTACACCTTC.